This paragraph reports one TCR beta chain. This specimen belongs to a study of blood T cell repertoires in COVID-19. Background on the study: Sample material is recorded as cDNA or gDNA derived from T cells, B-cell-depleted T cells, or PBMCs.

V gave up 4 bases and J gave up 6 bases; unmatched junction bases: 3. This CDR3 is 16 amino acids long. Germline V lookup: CDR1 SGDLS, CDR2 YYNGEE. How the authors handled the data: Reference gene primer amplification yielded estimated nucleated cell counts. TCRdb's table, derived via immunoSEQ multiplex PCR, lists solely in-frame clones and lacks some. V and J calls and clone size are as listed in that table; D and trimming were resolved from the DNA. The data show 200,000 or so clones, 89% seen once. This TCR was sampled from a middle-aged woman with acute COVID-19. Sequencing was done on a sample of PBMCs or T cells enriched from blood (not recorded which). The rearrangement joins TRBV9 to TRBJ2-2; 16 bases agree with TRBD2. CDR3 DNA: TGTGCCAGCAGCCCGGGACTAGCGGGAGGGGCCGGGGAGCTGTTTTTT. It translates to CASSPGLAGGAGELFF. Looking up the rest from reference TRBV9 and TRBJ2-2 gives the full variable domain: DSGVTQTPKHLITATGQRVTLRCSPRSGDLSVYWYQQSLDQGLQFLIQYYNGEERAKGNILERFSAQQFPDLHSELNLSSLELGDSALYFCASSPGLAGGAGELFFGEGSRLTVL.